The 6 T cell receptor beta chains below were found in one sample sequenced in a study of prognosis after radiotherapy for stage I lung cancer. Amplification of the TCR beta CDR3 (from genomic DNA) was done by two-round multiplex PCR. First-round PCR used primers specific to each TRBV and TRBJ gene. TCRdb itself ran the multiplex PCR reads through MiXCR, one entry per CDR3 protein. Of tens of thousands of distinct CDR3 sequences in the sample, around two fifths were seen once. This sample comprised PBMCs, obtained before or after stereotactic body radiation therapy (not recorded which). Receptor source: a donor over 45 with non-small cell lung cancer.

Notes on this clonotype: A far larger clone is only one base removed, so a read error is likely. V and J are TRBV6-4 and TRBJ2-3; D gene uncertain. The CDR3 is 15 amino acids. CDR1 MRHNA and CDR2 SNTAGT come from the germline V gene. The CDR3 loop is CASSEARNPTYTQYF. The CDR3 DNA follows: TGTGCCAGCAGTGAAGCGAGGAACCCCACATATACGCAGTATTTT.

The chain recombines TRBV5-1 with TRBJ1-1; D gene uncertain. Germline CDR1 SGHRS, CDR2 YFSETQ. This CDR3 spans 13 amino acids. Trimming left V 6 bases short and J 0 bases short, with 9 bases between. The CDR3 spells CASKSDMNTEAFF. As DNA, the CDR3 is TGCGCCAGCAAATCAGATATGAACACTGAAGCTTTCTTT.

This clonotype was recorded many times. The chain combines TRBV29-1 with TRBJ2-5, with 9 bases lining up with TRBD1. This CDR3 spans 14 amino acids. V lost 0 bases and J lost 3; bases outside the gene matches: 2. Germline V lookup: CDR1 SQVTM, CDR2 ANQGSEA. In nucleotides, the CDR3 is TGCAGCGTTGAAGATCGGACAGGGGAAGAGACCCAGTACTTC. Its translation is CSVEDRTGEETQYF.

The chain's CDR3 is CASSLSGATEAFF. CDR3 nucleotides: TGTGCCAGCAGCTTATCAGGGGCGACTGAAGCTTTCTTT. The rearrangement links TRBV7-2 to TRBJ1-1; tentative D call: TRBD1 (6 bases). V dropped 2 bases and J dropped 5 bases, with 9 bases sitting between them. The CDR3 loop spans 13 amino acids. Germline values: CDR1 SGHTA, CDR2 FQGNSA.

The table lists this clonotype with many counts. The chain recombines TRBV5-4 with TRBJ2-6, with 11 bases identical to TRBD1. The J segment lost 1 base and the V segment lost 5 bases, leaving 5 bases of the junction unmatched. Germline CDR1 reads SGHNT; CDR2 reads YYREEE (reference sequence). This CDR3 comprises 17 residues. The CDR3 loop reads CASSRGQGASGANVLTF. The DNA of the CDR3 is TGTGCCAGCAGTCGAGGACAGGGGGCTTCTGGGGCCAACGTCCTGACTTTC.

As concerns this clonotype: Given a much more abundant clone one base away, this may be a read error. The chain carries TRBV7-2 and TRBJ2-5, with a possible D match to TRBD1 (5 bases). The CDR3 is 13 residues long. V lost 4 bases and J 4 bases, leaving 10 bases between the germline ends. Per the germline V gene, CDR1 is SGHTA and CDR2 is FQGNSA. The CDR3 DNA reads as TGTGCCAGCAGCTCAGGGTCCAGAGAGACCCAGTACTTC. Its translation: CASSSGSRETQYF.